This TCR beta chain was identified in a study of Ad26.COV2.S vaccination and SARS-CoV-2 variants (dated by TCRdb to the early 2020s). Regarding the study in general: Donors in the vaccine arm were drawn from COV1001, a multicentre, randomized, double-blind, placebo-controlled phase I-IIa trial testing Ad26.COV2.S in healthy adults. Trial participants were randomized into five groups of five: low-dose or high-dose Ad26.COV2.S given once or twice, or placebo on both occasions. Sequencing of the TCRbeta repertoire served to evaluate the specificity and breadth of SARS-CoV-2-reactive T cell receptors following Ad26.COV2.S vaccination. Ad26.COV2.S was given intramuscularly at 5x10^10 or 1x10^11 viral particles, as a single shot or as two shots 56 days apart. Throughout the experiments and outcome assessment, investigators stayed blinded to trial group allocation. A total of approximately 32 samples were included in the TCR-sequenced set, comprising around 20 Ad26.COV2.S vaccine recipients, 5 placebo recipients and 8 SARS-CoV-2 convalescent individuals.

Relative to germline, V is missing 2 bases and J is missing 9 bases, with 6 bases of the junction outside any gene match. Its CDR3 holds 15 amino acids, cysteine through phenylalanine. The retained sequence is limited to the CDR3, 45 bases, with the frame set at the first base. As encoded in the germline V gene (reference sequence), CDR1 is SGHNT while CDR2 is YYREEE. What the study reported, not specific to this receptor: Higher spike-specific TCR breadth was observed in Ad26.COV2.S recipients than in placebo recipients (P = 0.0014). It was noted by the authors that total T cell responses may have been underestimated by the TCR breadth and depth analyses. After vaccination, substantial breadth of spike-specific CD8+ and CD4+ T cell responses was reported. The study lacked the statistical power to compare responses across vaccine doses or regimens. Non-spike TCR breadth was comparable between vaccine and placebo recipients, consistent with the vaccine containing only spike.

The immunoSEQ Assay was used to sequence TCRbeta CDR3 regions. After extraction, genomic DNA underwent amplification by bias-controlled multiplex PCR, followed by high-throughput sequencing. On the study's bioinformatics: To quantify the absolute abundance of every unique TCRbeta CDR3 region, sequences were collapsed and filtered. T cell fraction was estimated by normalizing TCRbeta template counts to usable DNA, with usable DNA measured through amplification of reference genes found in all nucleated cells. Repertoire TCRs were annotated as SARS-CoV-2-specific when V gene, CDR3 amino acid sequence and J gene were exactly matched to a known reactive TCR set. The reference SARS-CoV-2 TCR set was derived from MIRA and filtered for enrichment in COVID-19-positive ImmuneCODE repertoires, a step that removed public or cross-reactive TCRs. Based on the MIRA antigens, annotated TCRs were further analysed at the level of specific ORF or position within ORF. Depth was the summed frequency of annotated unique rearrangements, while breadth was defined as annotated unique rearrangements over total unique productive rearrangements. Two-sided Wilcoxon rank-sum tests were used to compare TCR breadth between groups. Drawn from immuneACCESS, this table holds only the in-frame rearrangements with V and J called that TCRdb kept. Clones are partly lost; checked studies trace under half to an unresolved V gene and leave the rest unexplained. That table supplies the V and J calls and clone size; D and trimming were determined from the DNA. The sample has under 550,000 clones on record, approximately 87% of them singletons. Clones ranked in the top ten supply approximately 4% of the sample.

This specimen's treatment or condition label, per the study, means: 15 to 20 received Ad26.COV2.S at low or high dose, single or two shots; roughly 5 received placebo; per-sample allocation not given. Repertoires of vaccine and placebo recipients were sequenced from samples collected on day 63 after the first injection. In Cohort 1b, 25 or so adults aged 18-55 years were enrolled at a single site in Boston, USA, between 29 July and 7 August 2020. As a vaccine, Ad26.COV2.S was a replication-incompetent adenovirus type 26 vector that expressed a prefusion-stabilized SARS-CoV-2 spike protein derived from the original Wuhan strain. In the case of this clone: Its antigen remains unidentified. No base quality information exists; no much larger clone differs at one position.

Material: peripheral blood, obtained in a trial of Ad26.COV2.S vaccine versus placebo. This TCR came from a person between 18 and 60 years old who received the Ad26.COV2.S COVID-19 vaccine or a placebo. The sequence is built from TRBV5-4 and TRBJ1-6, with 9 bases aligning to TRBD1. CDR3 reads: CASSLQGALFSPLHF. The base sequence is TGTGCCAGCAGCTTACAGGGGGCGCTGTTTTCACCCCTCCACTTT.